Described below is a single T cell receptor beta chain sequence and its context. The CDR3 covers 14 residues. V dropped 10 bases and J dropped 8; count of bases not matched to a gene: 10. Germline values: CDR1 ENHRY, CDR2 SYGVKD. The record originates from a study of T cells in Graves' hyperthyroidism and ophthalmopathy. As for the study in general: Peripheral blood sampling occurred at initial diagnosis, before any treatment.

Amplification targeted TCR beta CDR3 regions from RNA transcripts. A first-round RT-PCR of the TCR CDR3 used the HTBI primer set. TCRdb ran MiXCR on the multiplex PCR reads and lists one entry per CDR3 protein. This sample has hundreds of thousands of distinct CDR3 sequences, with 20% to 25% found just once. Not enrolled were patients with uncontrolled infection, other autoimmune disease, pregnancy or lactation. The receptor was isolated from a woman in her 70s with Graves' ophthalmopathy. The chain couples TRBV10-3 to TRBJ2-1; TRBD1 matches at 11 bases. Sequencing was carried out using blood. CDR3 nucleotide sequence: TGTGCCACGGGACAGGGGGTTAAGAGGCATGAGCAGTTCTTC. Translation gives CATGQGVKRHEQFF.